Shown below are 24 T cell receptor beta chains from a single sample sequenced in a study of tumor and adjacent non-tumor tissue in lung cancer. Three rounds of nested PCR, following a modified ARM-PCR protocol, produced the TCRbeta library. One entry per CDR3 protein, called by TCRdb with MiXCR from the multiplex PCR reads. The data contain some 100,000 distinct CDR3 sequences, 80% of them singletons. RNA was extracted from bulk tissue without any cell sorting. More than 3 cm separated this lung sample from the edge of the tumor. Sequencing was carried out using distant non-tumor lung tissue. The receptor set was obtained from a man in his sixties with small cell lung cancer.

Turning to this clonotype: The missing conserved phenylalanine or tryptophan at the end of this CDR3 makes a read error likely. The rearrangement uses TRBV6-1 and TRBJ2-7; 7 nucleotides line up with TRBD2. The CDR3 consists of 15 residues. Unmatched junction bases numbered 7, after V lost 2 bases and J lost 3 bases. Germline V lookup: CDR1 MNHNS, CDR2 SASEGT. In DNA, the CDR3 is TGTGCCAGCAGTGAACTAGCGGATAGCTTCTACGAGCAGTACATC. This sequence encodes CASSELADSFYEQYI.

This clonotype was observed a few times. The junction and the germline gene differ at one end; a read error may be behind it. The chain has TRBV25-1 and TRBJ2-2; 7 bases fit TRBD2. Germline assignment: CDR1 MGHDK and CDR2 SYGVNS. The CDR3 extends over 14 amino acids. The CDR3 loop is CASSEAGDTGELLF. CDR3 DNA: TGTGCCAGCAGTGAAGCGGGAGACACCGGGGAGCTGTTGTTT.

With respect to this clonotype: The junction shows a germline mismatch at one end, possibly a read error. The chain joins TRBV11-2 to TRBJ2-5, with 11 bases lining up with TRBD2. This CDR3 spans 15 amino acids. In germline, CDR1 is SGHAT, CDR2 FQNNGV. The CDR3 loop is CTSSSGLAVLEAQYF. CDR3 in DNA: TGTACCAGCAGCTCGGGACTAGCGGTCCTAGAGGCCCAGTACTTC.

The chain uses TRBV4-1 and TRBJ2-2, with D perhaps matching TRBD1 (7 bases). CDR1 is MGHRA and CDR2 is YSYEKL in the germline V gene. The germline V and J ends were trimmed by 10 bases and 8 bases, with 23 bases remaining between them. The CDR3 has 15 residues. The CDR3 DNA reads TGCGCCACCAACAGCAGGGGGGCCTATACAGGGGAGCTGTTTTTT. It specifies CATNSRGAYTGELFF.

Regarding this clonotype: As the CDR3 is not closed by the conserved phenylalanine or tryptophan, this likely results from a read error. CDR3: CATLTFGVLSGYTI. The CDR3 coding sequence is TGTGCCACCCTTACTTTTGGCGTTCTAAGCGGCTACACCATC. The V and J genes are TRBV6-1 and TRBJ1-2; D gene unclear. The length of the CDR3 is 14 residues. Germline CDR1 is MNHNS and CDR2 is SASEGT. Trimming shortened V by 10 bases and J by 8 bases, and 23 bases separated the two germline ends.

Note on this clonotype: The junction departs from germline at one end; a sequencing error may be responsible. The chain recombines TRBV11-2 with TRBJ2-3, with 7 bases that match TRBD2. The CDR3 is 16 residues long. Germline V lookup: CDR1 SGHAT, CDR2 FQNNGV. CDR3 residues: CAGSHTSASSTDTQYF. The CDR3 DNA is TGTGCCGGCAGCCACACTAGCGCGAGTAGCACAGATACGCAATATTTT.

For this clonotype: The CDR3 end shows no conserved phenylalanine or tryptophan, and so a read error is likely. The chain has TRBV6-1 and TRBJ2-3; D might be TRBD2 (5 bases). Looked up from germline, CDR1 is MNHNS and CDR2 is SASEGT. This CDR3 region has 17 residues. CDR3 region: CASSESRRPYGTDRQYS. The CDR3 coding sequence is TGTGCCAGCAGTGAAAGCAGGAGGCCATATGGCACAGATAGGCAGTATTCT.

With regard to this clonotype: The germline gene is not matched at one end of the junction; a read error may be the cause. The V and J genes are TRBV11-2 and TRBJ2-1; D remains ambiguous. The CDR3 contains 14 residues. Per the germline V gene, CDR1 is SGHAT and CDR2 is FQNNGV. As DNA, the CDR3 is TGTGCCAACAGCTTAGGAAGGATCGACAATGAGCAGTTCTTC. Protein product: CANSLGRIDNEQFF.

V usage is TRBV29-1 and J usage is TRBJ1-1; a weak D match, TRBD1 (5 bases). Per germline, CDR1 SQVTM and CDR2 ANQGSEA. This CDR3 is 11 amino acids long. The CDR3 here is CEGNFDTEAFF. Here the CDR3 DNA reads TGCGAGGGGAATTTTGACACTGAAGCTTTCTTT.

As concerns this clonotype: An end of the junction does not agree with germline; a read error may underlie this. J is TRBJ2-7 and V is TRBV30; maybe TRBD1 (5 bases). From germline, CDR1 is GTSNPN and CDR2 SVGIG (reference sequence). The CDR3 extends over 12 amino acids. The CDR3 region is CTWSPVGHEEYF. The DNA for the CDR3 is TGTACCTGGAGTCCTGTGGGGCACGAGGAGTACTTC.

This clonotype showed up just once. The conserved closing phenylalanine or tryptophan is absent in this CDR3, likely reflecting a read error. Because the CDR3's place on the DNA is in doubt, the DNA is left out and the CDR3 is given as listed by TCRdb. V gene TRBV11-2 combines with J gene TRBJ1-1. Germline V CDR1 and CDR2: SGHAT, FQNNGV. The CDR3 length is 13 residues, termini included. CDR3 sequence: CAISQDRNTEVFL.

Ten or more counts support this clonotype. CDR3 protein: CASSSFGETQYF. CDR3 nucleotide sequence: TGTGCCAGCAGTTCTTTTGGCGAGACCCAGTACTTC. The V call is TRBV5-5, the J call TRBJ2-5; D remains unclear. This CDR3 is 12 amino acids long. Germline V gene data show CDR1 as SGHKS and CDR2 as YYEKEE (reference sequence). V gave up 5 bases and J gave up 5 bases, with 10 bases separating them.

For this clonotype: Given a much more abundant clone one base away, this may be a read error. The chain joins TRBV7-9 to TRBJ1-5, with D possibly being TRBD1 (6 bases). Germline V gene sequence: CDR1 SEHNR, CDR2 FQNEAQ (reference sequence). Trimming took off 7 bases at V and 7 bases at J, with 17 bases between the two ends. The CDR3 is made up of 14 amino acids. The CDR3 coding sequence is TGTGCCAGCACCTCTGCGGGGGCGGGGCAGCCCCAGCATTTT. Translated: CASTSAGAGQPQHF.

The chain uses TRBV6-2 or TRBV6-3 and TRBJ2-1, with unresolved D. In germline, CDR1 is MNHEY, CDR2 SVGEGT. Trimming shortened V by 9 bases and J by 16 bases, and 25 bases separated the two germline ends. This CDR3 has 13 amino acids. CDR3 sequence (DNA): TGTGCCAGAAGTACCGGTCTTAACAATGAGCGCTTCTTC. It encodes CARSTGLNNERFF.

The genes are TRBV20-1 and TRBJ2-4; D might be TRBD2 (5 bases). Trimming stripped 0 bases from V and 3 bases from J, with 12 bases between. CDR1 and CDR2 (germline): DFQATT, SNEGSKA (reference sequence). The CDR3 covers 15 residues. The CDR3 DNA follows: TGCAGTGCTAGAGATTATGCTCGGGGCAAAAACATTCAGTACTTC. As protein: CSARDYARGKNIQYF.

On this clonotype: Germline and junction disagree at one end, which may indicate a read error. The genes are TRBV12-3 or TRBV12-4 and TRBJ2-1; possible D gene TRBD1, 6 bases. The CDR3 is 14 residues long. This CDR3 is CAGNSRTEHNKQFF. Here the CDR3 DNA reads TGTGCCGGCAATTCCCGGACAGAGCACAATAAGCAGTTCTTC.

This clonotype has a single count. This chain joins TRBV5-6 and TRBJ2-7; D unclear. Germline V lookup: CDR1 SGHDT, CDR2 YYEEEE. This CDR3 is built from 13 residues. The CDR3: CAISRASNHEQYV. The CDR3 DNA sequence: TGTGCCATCAGCCGGGCCTCTAATCACGAGCAGTACGTC.

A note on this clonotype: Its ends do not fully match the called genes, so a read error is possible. The chain's CDR3 is CASTLDLAMNTEAFF. In DNA, the CDR3 is TGTGCTAGCACACTGGACCTGGCTATGAACACTGAAGCTTTCTTT. J is TRBJ1-1 and V is TRBV6-1, with no clear D. Germline V gives CDR1 MNHNS, CDR2 SASEGT. The CDR3 is made up of 15 amino acids.

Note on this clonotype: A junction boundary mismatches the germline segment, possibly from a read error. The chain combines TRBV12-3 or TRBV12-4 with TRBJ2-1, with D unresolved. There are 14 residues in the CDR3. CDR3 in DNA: TGTGCCAGTAGTTTAATACAGTCCTACAATGAGCAGTTCTTC. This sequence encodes CASSLIQSYNEQFF.

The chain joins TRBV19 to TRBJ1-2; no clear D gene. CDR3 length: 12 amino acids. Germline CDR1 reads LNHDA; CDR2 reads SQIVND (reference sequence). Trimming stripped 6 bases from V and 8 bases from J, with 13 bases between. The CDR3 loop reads CASRRGLGGYTF. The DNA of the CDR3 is TGTGCCAGTAGGCGTGGGCTGGGAGGCTACACCTTC.

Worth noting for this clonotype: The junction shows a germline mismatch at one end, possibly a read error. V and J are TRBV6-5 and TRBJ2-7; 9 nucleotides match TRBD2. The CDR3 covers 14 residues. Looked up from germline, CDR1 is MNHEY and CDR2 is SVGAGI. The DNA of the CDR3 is TGTGCCAGCAATTACTCTAGCGGGGACTACGAGCAGTACTTC. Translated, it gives CASNYSSGDYEQYF.

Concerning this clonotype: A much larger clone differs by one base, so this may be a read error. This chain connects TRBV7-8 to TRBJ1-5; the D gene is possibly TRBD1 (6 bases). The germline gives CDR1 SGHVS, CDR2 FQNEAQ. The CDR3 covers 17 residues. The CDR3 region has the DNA TGTGCCAGCAGCTTAGTGGGGGCCTATATATCGGGTCAGCCCCATCATTTT. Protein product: CASSLVGAYISGQPHHF.

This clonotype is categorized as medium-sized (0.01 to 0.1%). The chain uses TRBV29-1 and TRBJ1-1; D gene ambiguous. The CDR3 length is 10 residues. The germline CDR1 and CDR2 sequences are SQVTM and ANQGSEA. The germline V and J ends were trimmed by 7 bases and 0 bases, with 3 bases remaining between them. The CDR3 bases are TGCAGCGCCATGAACACTGAAGCTTTCTTT. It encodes CSAMNTEAFF.

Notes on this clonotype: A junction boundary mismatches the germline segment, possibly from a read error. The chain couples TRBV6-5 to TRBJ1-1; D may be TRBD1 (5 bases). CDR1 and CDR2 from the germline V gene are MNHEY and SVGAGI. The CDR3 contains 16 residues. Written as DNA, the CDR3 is TGTGCCAGCAGTTACACGACTTTGGGAGGAGGGACTGAAACTTTCTTT. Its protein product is CASSYTTLGGGTETFF.